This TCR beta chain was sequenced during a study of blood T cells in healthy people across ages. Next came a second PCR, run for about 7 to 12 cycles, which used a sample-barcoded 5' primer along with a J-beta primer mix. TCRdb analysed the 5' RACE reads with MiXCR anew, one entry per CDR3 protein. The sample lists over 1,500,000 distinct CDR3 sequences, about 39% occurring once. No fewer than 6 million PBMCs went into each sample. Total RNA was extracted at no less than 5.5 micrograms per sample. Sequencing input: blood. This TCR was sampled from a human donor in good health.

As DNA, the CDR3 is TGCAGCGTTGGACTAGCGGCCTACAATGAGCAGTACTTC. It codes for CSVGLAAYNEQYF. The rearrangement joins TRBV29-1 to TRBJ2-1; 9 bases are a match to TRBD2. The DNA end is a closer match to TRBJ2-7, so the J assignment may be wrong. Germline V lookup: CDR1 SQVTM, CDR2 ANQGSEA. This CDR3 spans 13 amino acids.